This note documents a single T cell receptor beta chain sequence. The antigen is not known. This clone may be a read error of a much larger clone one base away. The CDR3 runs 14 residues. The V gene's germline CDR1 is MDHEN and CDR2 SYDVKM. Unsorted bulk tissue of roughly 18-32 mg yielded co-extracted RNA and DNA. The sample originates from a study of tumor-infiltrating lymphocytes in primary liver carcinoma. Notes on the study in general: The study found only about 7.5-25% of top clones in all five tumor regions.

From 400 to 550 ng total RNA, TCR beta cDNA was generated with a primer in the constant region. It was through three nested multiplex PCR rounds of slightly modified ARM-PCR that TCR beta libraries arose. Researchers ran the first two PCR rounds for roughly 10 cycles each with TRBV1-TRBV30 forward primers and a C-beta reverse primer. TCRdb re-called the multiplex PCR reads with MiXCR, one entry per CDR3 protein. The sample lists about 99,000 distinct CDR3 sequences; about three quarters were seen once. The TCR comes from a woman aged 55-75 years with primary liver carcinoma and hepatitis B virus infection. Input material: liver tumor tissue from sampling region 5. Specified subset: tumor region T5, tumor centre. The rearrangement uses TRBV28 and TRBJ2-2, with TRBD1 as a possible D gene (6 bases). For the CDR3, the DNA is TGTGCCAGCAAGGGGGAGCTATACACCGGGAAGCTGTTTTTT. Amino acids: CASKGELYTGKLFF.